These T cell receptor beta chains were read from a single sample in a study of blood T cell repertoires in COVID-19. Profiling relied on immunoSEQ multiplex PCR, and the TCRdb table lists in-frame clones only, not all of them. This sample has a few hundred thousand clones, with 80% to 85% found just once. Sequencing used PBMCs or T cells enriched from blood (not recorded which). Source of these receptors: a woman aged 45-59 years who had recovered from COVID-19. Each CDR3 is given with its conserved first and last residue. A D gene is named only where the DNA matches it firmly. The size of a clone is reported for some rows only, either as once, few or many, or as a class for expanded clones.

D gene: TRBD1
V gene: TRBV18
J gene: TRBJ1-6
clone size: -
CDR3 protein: CASSGQRTYNSPLHF
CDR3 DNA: TGTGCCAGCTCGGGACAGAGGACCTATAATTCACCCCTCCACTTT

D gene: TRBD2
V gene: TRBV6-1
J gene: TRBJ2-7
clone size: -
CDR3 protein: CASSELAVYEQYF
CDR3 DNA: TGTGCCAGCAGTGAGCTAGCGGTCTACGAGCAGTACTTC

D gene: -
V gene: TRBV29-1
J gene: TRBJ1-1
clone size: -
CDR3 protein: CSAQGGENTEAFF
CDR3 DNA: TGCAGCGCCCAGGGAGGGGAAAACACTGAAGCTTTCTTT

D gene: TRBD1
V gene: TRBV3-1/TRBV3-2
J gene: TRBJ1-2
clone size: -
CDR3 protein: CASSHLDRVNYGYTF
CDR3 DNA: TGTGCCAGCAGCCATTTGGACAGGGTCAACTATGGCTACACCTTC

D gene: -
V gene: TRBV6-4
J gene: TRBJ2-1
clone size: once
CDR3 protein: CASIKTDNNEQFF
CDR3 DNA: TGTGCCAGCATCAAGACAGATAACAATGAGCAGTTCTTC

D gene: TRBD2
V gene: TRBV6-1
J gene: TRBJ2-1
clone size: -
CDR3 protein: CASSDDSGRVIYNEQFF
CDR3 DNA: TGTGCCAGCAGTGATGATAGCGGGAGGGTCATCTACAATGAGCAGTTCTTC

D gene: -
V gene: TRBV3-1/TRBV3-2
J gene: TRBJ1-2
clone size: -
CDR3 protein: CASSQDWGGAGYTF
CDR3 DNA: TGTGCCAGCAGCCAAGACTGGGGAGGGGCTGGCTACACCTTC

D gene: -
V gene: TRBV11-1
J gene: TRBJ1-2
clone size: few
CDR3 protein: CASSPGQSGTYGYTF
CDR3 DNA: TGTGCCAGCAGCCCAGGACAGTCGGGGACATATGGCTACACCTTC

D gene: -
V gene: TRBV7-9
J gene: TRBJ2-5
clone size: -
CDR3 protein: CASSLDTGRRETQYF
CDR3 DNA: TGTGCCAGCAGCTTAGATACAGGGCGGCGGGAGACCCAGTACTTC

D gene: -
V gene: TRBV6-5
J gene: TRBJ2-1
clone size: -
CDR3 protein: CASSSPGGEQFF
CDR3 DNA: TGTGCCAGCAGCTCCCCGGGGGGCGAGCAGTTCTTC

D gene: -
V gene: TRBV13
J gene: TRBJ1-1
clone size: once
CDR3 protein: CASSLGGALDTEAFF
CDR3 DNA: TGTGCCAGCAGCTTAGGGGGGGCGCTTGACACTGAAGCTTTCTTT

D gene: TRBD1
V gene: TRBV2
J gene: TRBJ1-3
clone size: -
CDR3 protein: CASSQKSGGSGNTIYF
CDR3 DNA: TGTGCCAGCAGTCAAAAATCAGGGGGCTCGGGAAACACCATATATTTT

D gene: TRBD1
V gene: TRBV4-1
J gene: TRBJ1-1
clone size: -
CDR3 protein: CASSQDRVSLINTEAFF
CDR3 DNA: TGCGCCAGCAGCCAGGACAGGGTAAGCCTCATAAACACTGAAGCTTTCTTT

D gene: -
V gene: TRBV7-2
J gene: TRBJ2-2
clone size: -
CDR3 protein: CASSVPRQPLDTGELFF
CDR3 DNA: TGTGCCAGCAGCGTACCCCGACAGCCGTTGGACACCGGGGAGCTGTTTTTT

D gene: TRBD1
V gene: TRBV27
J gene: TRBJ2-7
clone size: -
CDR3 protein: CASSLLPGDSNSYEQYF
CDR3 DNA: TGTGCCAGCAGTTTATTGCCCGGGGACAGTAACTCCTACGAGCAGTACTTC

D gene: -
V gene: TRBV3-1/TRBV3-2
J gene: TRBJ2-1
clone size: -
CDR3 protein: CASSQTSTRNEQFF
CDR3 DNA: TGTGCCAGCAGCCAAACTAGCACCCGCAATGAGCAGTTCTTC

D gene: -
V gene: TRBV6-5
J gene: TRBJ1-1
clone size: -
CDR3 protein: CASRKQIYTEAFF
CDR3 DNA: TGTGCCAGCAGAAAACAGATTTACACTGAAGCTTTCTTT

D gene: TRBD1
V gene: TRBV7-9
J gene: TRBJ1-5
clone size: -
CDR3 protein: CASSPVDRVRNQPQHF
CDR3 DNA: TGTGCCAGCAGCCCAGTCGACAGGGTTCGGAATCAGCCCCAGCATTTT

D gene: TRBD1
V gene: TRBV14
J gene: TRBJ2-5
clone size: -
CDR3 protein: CARPKKCLGTGGEIGQETQYF
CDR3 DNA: TGTGCCAGACCAAAAAAGTGCTTGGGGACAGGGGGCGAGATCGGGCAAGAGACCCAGTACTTC

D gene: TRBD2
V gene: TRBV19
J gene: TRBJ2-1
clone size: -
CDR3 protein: CASSKKREGRFSYNEQFF
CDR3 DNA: TGTGCCAGTAGCAAAAAGCGGGAGGGCCGATTCTCCTACAATGAGCAGTTCTTC

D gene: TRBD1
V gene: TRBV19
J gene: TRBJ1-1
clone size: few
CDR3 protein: CASSIMDTGAEAFF
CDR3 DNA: TGTGCCAGTAGTATCATGGATACAGGGGCTGAAGCTTTCTTT

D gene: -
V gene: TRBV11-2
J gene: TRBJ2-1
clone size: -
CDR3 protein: CASSFMVTGSSYNEQFF
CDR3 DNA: TGTGCCAGCAGCTTTATGGTAACTGGGAGCTCCTACAATGAGCAGTTCTTC

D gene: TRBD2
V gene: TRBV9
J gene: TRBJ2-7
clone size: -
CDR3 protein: CASSVGHSSGRVSYEQYF
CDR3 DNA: TGTGCCAGCAGCGTAGGACACTCTAGCGGGAGGGTCTCCTACGAGCAGTACTTC

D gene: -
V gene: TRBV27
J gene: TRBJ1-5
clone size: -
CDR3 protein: CASSPGPQGYSNQPQHF
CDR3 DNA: TGTGCCAGCAGTCCTGGTCCCCAGGGATATAGCAATCAGCCCCAGCATTTT

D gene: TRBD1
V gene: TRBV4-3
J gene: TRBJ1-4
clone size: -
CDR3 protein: CASSHRGQGSEKLFF
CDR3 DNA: TGCGCCAGCAGCCACCGGGGACAGGGGAGCGAAAAACTGTTTTTT

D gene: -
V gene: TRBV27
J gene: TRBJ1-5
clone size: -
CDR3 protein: CASSLHRSNQPQHF
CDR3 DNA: TGTGCCAGCAGTTTACACAGAAGCAATCAGCCCCAGCATTTT

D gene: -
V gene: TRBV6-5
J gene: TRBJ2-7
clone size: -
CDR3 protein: CASSPKGESGEQYF
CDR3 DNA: TGTGCCAGCAGCCCAAAGGGGGAATCGGGCGAGCAGTACTTC

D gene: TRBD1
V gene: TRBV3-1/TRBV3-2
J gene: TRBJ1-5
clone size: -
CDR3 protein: CASSPPGQGASNQPQHF
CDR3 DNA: TGTGCCAGCAGCCCGCCTGGACAGGGTGCAAGCAATCAGCCCCAGCATTTT

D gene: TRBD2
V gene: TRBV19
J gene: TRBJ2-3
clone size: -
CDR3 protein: CASSSGLAGVMNTQYF
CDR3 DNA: TGTGCCAGTAGTTCGGGACTAGCGGGAGTTATGAATACGCAGTATTTT

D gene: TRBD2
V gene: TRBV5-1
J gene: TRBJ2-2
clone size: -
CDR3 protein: CASSFLAGPNTGELFF
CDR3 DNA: TGCGCCAGCAGCTTCCTAGCGGGGCCGAACACCGGGGAGCTGTTTTTT

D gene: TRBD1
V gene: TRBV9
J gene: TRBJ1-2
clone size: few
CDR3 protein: CASSVQGGGFSDYTF
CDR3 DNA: TGTGCCAGCAGCGTACAGGGGGGTGGCTTTTCGGACTACACCTTC

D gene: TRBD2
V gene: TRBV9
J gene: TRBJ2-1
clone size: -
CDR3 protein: CASSALGSGRSYNEQFF
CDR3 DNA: TGTGCCAGCAGCGCCCTCGGAAGCGGGAGGTCCTACAATGAGCAGTTCTTC

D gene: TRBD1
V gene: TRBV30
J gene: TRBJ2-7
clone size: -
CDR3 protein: CAADEDRSYEQYF
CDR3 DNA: TGTGCCGCCGACGAGGACAGGAGCTACGAGCAGTACTTC

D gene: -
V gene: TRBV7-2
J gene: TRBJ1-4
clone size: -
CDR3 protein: CASSLVAGVDEKLFF
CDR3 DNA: TGTGCCAGCAGCTTAGTTGCAGGGGTGGACGAAAAACTGTTTTTT

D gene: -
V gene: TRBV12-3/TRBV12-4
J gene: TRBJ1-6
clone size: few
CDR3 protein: CASRAGISPLHF
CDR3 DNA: TGTGCCAGCAGGGCAGGGATTTCACCCCTCCACTTT

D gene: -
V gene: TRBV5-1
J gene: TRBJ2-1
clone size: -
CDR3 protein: CASSGGANGNEQFF
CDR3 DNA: TGCGCCAGCAGTGGTGGGGCCAATGGCAATGAGCAGTTCTTC

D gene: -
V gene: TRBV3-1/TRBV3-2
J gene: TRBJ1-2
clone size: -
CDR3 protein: CASSPSGGPLSF
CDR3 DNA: TGTGCCAGCAGCCCATCGGGGGGTCCCCTCTCCTTC

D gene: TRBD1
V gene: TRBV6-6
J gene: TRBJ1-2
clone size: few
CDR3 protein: CASSPPPQGNHRVAYGYTF
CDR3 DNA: TGTGCCAGCAGTCCCCCCCCACAGGGGAACCATAGGGTTGCGTATGGCTACACCTTC

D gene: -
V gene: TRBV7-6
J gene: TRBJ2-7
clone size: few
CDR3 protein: CASSRGGESAHEQYF
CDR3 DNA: TGTGCCAGCAGCCGGGGTGGGGAAAGCGCTCACGAGCAGTACTTC

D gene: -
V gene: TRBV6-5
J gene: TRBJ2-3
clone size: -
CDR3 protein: CASSYRFSADTQYF
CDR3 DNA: TGTGCCAGCAGTTACCGTTTTTCTGCAGATACGCAGTATTTT